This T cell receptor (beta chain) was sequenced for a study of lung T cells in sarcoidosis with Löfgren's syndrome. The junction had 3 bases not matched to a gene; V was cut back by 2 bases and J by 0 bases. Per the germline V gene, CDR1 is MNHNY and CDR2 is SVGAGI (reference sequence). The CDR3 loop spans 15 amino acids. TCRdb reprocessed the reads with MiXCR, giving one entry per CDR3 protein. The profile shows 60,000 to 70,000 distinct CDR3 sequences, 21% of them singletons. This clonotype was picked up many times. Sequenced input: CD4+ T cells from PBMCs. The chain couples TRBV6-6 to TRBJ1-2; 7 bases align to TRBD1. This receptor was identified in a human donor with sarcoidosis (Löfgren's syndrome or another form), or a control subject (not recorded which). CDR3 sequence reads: CASSYEGAANYGYTF. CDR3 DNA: TGTGCCAGCAGTTACGAGGGGGCAGCTAACTATGGCTACACCTTC.